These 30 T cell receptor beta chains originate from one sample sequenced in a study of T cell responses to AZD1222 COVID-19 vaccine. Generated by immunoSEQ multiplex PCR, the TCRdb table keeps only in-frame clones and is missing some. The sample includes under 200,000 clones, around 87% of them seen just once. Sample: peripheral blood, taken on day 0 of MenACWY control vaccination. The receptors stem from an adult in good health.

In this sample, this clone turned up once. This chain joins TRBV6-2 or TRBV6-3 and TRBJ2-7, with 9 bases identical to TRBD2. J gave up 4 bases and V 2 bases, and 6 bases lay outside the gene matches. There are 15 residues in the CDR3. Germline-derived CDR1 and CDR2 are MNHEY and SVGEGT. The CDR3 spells CASSYPGLAAYEQYF. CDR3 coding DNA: TGTGCCAGCAGTTACCCGGGACTAGCCGCTTACGAGCAGTACTTC.

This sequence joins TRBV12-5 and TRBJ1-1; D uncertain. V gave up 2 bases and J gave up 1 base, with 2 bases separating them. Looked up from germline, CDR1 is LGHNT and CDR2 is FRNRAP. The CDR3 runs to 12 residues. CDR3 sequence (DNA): TGTGCTAGTGGTTTGCCGAACACTGAAGCTTTCTTT. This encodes CASGLPNTEAFF.

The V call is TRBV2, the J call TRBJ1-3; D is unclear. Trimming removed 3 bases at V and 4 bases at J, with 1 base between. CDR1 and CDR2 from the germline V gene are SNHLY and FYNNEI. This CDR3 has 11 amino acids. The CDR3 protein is CASSEGNTIYF. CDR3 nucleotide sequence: TGTGCCAGCAGTGAGGGAAACACCATATATTTT.

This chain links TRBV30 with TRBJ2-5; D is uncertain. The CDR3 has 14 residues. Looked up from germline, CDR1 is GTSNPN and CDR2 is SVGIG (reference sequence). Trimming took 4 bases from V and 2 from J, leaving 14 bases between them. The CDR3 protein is CAWNPTGPQETQYF. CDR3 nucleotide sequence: TGTGCCTGGAACCCCACGGGCCCGCAAGAGACCCAGTACTTC.

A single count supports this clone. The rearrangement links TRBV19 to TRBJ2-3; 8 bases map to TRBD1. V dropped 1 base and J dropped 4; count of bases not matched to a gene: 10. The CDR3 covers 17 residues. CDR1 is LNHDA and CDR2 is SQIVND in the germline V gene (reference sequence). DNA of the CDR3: TGTGCCAGTAGTATAGTCGGCAGGGGGCATAGTCCAGATACGCAGTATTTT. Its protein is CASSIVGRGHSPDTQYF.

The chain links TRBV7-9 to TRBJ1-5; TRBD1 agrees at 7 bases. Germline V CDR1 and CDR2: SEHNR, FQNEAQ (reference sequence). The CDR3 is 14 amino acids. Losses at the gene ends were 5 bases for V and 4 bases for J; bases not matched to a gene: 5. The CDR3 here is CASSDAGGNQPQHF. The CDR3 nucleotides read TGTGCCAGCAGCGATGCAGGGGGAAATCAGCCCCAGCATTTT.

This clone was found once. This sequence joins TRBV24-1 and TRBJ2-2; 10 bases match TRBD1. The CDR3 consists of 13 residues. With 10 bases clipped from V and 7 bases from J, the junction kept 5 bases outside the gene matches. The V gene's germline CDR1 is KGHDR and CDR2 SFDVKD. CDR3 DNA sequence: TGTGCCACTGACAGGGGGCCGGGCGGGGAGCTGTTTTTT. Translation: CATDRGPGGELFF.

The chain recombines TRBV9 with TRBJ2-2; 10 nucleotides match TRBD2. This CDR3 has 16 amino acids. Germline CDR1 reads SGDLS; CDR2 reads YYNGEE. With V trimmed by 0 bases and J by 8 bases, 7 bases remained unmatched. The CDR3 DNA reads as TGTGCCAGCAGCGTAGGCGGTCTAGCGGGAGCTGGGGAGCTGTTTTTT. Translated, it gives CASSVGGLAGAGELFF.

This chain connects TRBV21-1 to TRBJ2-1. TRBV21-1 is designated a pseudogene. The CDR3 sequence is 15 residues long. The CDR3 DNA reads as TGTGCCAGCAGCAAAAAGGCGCCGTACCACAATGAGCAGTTCTTC. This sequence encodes CASSKKAPYHNEQFF.

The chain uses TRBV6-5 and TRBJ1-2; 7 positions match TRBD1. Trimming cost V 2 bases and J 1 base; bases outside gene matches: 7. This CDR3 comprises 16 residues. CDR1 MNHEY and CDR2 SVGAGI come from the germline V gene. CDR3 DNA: TGTGCCAGCAGTTACCCCGGGACAGCCCGTAACTATGGCTACACCTTC. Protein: CASSYPGTARNYGYTF.

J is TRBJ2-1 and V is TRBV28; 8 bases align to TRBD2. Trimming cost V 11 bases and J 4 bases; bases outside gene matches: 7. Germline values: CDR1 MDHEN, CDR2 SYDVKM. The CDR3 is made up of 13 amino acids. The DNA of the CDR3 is TGTGCCTCGGGGGGGACTATATACAATGAGCAGTTCTTC. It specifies CASGGTIYNEQFF.

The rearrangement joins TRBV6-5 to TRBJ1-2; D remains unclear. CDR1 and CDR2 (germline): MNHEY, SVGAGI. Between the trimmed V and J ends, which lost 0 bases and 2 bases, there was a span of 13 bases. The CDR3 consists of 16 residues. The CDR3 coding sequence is TGTGCCAGCAGTTACTCTGAGGACGGGCCAAACTATGGCTACACCTTC. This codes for CASSYSEDGPNYGYTF.

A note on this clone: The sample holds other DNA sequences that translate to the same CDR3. DNA for the CDR3: TGTGCCAGCAGTTTGAGGGAGACCCAGTACTTC. Protein product: CASSLRETQYF. This chain uses TRBV28 with TRBJ2-5; D gene unclear. Germline loops: CDR1 MDHEN, CDR2 SYDVKM. Trimming took off 3 bases at V and 5 bases at J, with 4 bases between the two ends. The CDR3 spans 11 residues.

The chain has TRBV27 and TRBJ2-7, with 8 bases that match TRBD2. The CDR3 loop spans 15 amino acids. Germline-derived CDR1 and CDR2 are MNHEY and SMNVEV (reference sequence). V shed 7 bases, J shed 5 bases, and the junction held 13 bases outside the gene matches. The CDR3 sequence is CASNQAGTSLDEQYF. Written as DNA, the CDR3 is TGTGCCAGCAACCAAGCCGGGACTAGTTTGGACGAGCAGTACTTC.

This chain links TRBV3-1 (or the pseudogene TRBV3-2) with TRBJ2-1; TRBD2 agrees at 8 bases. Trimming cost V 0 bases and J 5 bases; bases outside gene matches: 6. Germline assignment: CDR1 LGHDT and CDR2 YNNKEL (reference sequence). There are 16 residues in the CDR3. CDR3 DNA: TGTGCCAGCAGCCAAGATTTGGGGACTAGACACAATGAGCAGTTCTTC. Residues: CASSQDLGTRHNEQFF.

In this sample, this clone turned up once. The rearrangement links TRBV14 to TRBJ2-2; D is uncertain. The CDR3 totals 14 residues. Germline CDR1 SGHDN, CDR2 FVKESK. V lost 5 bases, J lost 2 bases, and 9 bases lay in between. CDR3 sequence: CASSASTNTGELFF. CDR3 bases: TGTGCCAGCAGCGCATCGACTAACACCGGGGAGCTGTTTTTT. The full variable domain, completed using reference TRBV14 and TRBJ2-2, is EAGVTQFPSHSVIEKGQTVTLRCDPISGHDNLYWYRRVMGKEIKFLLHFVKESKQDESGMPNNRFLAERTGGTYSTLKVQPAELEDSGVYFCASSASTNTGELFFGEGSRLTVL.

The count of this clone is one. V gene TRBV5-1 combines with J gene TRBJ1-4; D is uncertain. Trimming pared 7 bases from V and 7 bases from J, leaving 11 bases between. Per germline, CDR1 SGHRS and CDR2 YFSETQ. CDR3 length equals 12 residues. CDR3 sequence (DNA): TGCGCCAGCGCGGCGGCCGGTGAAAAACTGTTTTTT. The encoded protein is CASAAAGEKLFF.

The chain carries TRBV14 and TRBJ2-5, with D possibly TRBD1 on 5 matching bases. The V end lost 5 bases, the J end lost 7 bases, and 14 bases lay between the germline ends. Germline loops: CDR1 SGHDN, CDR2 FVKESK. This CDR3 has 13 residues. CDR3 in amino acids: CASSSSGARTQYF. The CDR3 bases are TGTGCCAGCAGCTCCAGTGGGGCCAGGACCCAGTACTTC.

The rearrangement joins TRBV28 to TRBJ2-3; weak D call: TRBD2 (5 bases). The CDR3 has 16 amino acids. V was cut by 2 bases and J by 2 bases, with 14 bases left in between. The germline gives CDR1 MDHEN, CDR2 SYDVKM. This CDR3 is CASSLPQRKITDTQYF. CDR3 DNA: TGTGCCAGCAGTTTACCCCAGCGGAAGATCACAGATACGCAGTATTTT.

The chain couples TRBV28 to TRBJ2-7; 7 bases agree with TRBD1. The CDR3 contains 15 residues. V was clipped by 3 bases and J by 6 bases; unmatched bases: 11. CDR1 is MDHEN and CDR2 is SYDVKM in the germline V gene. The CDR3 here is CASSLPGQSGLEQYF. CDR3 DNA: TGTGCCAGCAGTTTGCCGGGACAGTCTGGTCTCGAGCAGTACTTC.

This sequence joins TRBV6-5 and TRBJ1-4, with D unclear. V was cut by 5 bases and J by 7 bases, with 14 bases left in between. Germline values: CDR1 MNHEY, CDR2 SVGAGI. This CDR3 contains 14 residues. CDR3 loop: CASSRQLEGEKLFF. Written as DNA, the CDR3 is TGTGCCAGCAGTAGACAACTTGAGGGTGAAAAACTGTTTTTT.

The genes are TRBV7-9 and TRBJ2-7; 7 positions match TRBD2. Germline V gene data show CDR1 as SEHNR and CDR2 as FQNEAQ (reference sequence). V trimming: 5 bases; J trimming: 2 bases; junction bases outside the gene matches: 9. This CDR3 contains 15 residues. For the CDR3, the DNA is TGTGCCAGCAGCCCGCCCCTAGCGGAAACCTACGAGCAGTACTTC. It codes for CASSPPLAETYEQYF.

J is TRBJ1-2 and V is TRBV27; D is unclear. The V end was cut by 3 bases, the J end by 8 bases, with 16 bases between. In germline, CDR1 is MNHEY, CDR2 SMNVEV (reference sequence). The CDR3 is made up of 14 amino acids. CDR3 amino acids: CASSLVGTRSGYTF. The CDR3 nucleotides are TGTGCCAGCAGTTTGGTGGGTACCCGTTCCGGCTACACCTTC.

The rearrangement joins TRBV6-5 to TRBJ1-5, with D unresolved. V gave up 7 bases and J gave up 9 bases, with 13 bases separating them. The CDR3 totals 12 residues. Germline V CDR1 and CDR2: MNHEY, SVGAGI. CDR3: CASKDGSTPQHF. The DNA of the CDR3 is TGTGCCAGCAAAGACGGTTCCACGCCCCAGCATTTT.

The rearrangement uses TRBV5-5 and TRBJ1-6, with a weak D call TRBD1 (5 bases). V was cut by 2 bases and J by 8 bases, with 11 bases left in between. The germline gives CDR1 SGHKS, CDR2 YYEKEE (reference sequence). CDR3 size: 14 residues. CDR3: CASSFREGDSPLHF. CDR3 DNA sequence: TGTGCCAGCAGCTTTAGGGAAGGGGATTCACCCCTCCACTTT.

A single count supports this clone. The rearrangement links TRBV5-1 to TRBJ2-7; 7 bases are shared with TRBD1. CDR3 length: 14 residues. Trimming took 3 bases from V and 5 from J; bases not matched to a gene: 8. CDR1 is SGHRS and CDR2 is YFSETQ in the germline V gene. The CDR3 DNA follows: TGCGCCAGCAGCTCGACGACAGGGTCCCACGAGCAGTACTTC. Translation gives CASSSTTGSHEQYF. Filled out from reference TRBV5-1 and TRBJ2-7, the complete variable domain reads KAGVTQTPRYLIKTRGQQVTLSCSPISGHRSVSWYQQTPGQGLQFLFEYFSETQRNKGNFPGRFSGRQFSNSRSEMNVSTLELGDSALYLCASSSTTGSHEQYFGPGTRLTVT.

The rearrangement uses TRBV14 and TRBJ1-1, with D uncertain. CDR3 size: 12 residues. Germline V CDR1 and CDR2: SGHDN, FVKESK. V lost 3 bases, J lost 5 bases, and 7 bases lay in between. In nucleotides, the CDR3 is TGTGCCAGCAGCCAGGGTTGGACTGAAGCTTTCTTT. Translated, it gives CASSQGWTEAFF.

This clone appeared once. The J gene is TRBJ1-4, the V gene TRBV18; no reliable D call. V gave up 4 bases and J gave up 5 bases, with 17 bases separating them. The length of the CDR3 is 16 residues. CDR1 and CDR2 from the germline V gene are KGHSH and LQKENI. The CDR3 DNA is TGTGCCAGCTCACTTCGGGCGACAAGAGGAAATGAAAAACTGTTTTTT. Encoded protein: CASSLRATRGNEKLFF.

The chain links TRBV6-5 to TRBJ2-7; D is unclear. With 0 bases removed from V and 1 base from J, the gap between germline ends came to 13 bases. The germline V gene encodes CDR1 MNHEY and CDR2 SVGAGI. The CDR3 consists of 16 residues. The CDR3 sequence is CASSYSGIGSSYEQYF. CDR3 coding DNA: TGTGCCAGCAGTTACTCGGGGATTGGGTCATCCTACGAGCAGTACTTC.

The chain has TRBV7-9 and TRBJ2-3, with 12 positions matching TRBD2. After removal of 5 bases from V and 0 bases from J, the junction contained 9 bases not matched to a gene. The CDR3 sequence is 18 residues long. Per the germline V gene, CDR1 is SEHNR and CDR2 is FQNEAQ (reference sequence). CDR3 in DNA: TGTGCCAGCAGCCTGGGACTAGCGGGCGCCTCTAGCACAGATACGCAGTATTTT. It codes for CASSLGLAGASSTDTQYF.